Described below is a single T cell receptor beta chain sequence and its context. Its antigen remains unidentified. Produced via immunoSEQ multiplex PCR; TCRdb's table is partial and in-frame only. The sample contains roughly 20,000 clones, 81% of which appear only once. The sample originates from a study of T cells in narcolepsy. The CDR3 has 15 residues. Trimming took off 4 bases at V and 4 bases at J, with 14 bases between the two ends. Germline V gives CDR1 ENHRY, CDR2 SYGVKD. Study results and caveats: In some patient and control memory CD4+ samples, autoreactive clones were absent. Same-patient CSF and blood CD4+ T cell clonotypes included HCRT-specific and TRIB2-specific autoreactive ones.

The sample taken for sequencing was memory (CD45RA-) CD4+ T cells from blood. The origin of this receptor is a human donor in good health. The V and J genes are TRBV10-3 and TRBJ2-1; the D gene is possibly TRBD1 (5 bases). CDR3 in DNA: TGTGCCATCAGTGCCAAGGACACATTATACAATGAGCAGTTCTTC. It specifies CAISAKDTLYNEQFF.